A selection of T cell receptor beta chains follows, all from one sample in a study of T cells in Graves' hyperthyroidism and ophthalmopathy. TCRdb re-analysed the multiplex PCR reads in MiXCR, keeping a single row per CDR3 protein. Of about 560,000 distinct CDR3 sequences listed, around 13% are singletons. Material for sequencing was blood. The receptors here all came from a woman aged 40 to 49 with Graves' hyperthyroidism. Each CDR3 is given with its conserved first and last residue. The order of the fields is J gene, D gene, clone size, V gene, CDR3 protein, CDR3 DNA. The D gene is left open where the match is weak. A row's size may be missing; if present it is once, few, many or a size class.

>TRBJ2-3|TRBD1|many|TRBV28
CASSSGTGPTDTQYF
TGTGCCAGCAGTTCCGGGACAGGGCCCACAGATACGCAGTATTTT
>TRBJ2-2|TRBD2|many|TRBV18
CASSPAGGLAGELFF
TGTGCCAGCTCACCTGCGGGAGGTTTGGCCGGGGAGCTGTTTTTT
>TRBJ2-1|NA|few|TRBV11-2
CASSSRLRSTNEQFF
TGTGCCAGCAGCTCCCGTTTAAGGTCCACCAATGAGCAGTTCTTC
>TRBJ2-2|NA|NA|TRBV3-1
CASSQDVQVRELFF
TGTGCCAGCAGCCAAGATGTGCAGGTTCGGGAGCTGTTTTTT
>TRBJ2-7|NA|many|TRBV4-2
CASSQERDTYEQYF
TGTGCCAGCAGCCAAGAGCGGGACACATACGAGCAGTACTTC
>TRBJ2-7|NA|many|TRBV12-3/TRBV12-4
CASSLGAIYEQYF
TGTGCCAGCAGCCTGGGGGCTATCTACGAGCAGTACTTC
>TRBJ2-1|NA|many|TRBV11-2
CASSLAGISNEQFF
TGTGCCAGCAGCTTGGCTGGGATTAGCAATGAGCAGTTCTTC
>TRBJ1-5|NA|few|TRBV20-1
CSARGRGGGNQPQHF
TGCAGTGCTAGAGGCAGGGGAGGCGGCAATCAGCCCCAGCATTTT
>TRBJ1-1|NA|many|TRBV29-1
CSVKGMGVNTEAFF
TGCAGCGTTAAAGGGATGGGGGTGAACACTGAAGCTTTCTTT
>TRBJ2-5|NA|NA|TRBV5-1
CASSLGGTIKGETRYF
TGCGCCAGCAGCTTGGGCGGCACAATAAAGGGGGAGACCCGGTACTTC
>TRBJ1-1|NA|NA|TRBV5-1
CASSSVRDTEAFF
TGCGCCAGCAGCTCAGTCCGGGACACTGAAGCTTTCTTT
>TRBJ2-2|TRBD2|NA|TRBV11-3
CASSLTSGRGAGELFF
TGTGCCAGCAGCTTAACTAGCGGGAGAGGTGCCGGGGAGCTGTTTTTT
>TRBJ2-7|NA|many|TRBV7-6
CASSRDRYEQYF
TGTGCCAGCTCCCGCGATCGCTACGAGCAGTACTTC
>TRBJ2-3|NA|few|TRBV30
CAWSVGYTDTQYF
TGTGCCTGGAGTGTGGGGTACACAGATACGCAGTATTTT
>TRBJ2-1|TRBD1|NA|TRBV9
CASSVEDRGAYNEQFF
TGTGCCAGCAGCGTAGAAGACAGGGGCGCCTACAATGAGCAGTTCTTC
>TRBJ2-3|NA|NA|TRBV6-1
CASSEWQGSTDTQYF
TGTGCCAGCAGTGAATGGCAAGGGAGCACAGATACGCAGTATTTT